One T cell receptor beta chain is described in this entry. Repertoires were generated with immunoSEQ multiplex PCR, while TCRdb's copy carries only in-frame clones and drops some. Of about 26,000 clones in the sample, roughly 80% were seen once. V trimming: 4 bases; J trimming: 2 bases; junction bases outside the gene matches: 6. The CDR3 has 15 residues. The V gene's germline CDR1 is SGHVS and CDR2 FNYEAQ. This specimen belongs to a study of human CD4 T cells and Enterobacteriaceae. Memory CD4+ T cells were sorted as all CD4+ cells except CD45RA+CCR7+CD95- naive cells, over 95% pure. This clonotype was sampled from a human donor in good health. The chain carries TRBV7-6 and TRBJ2-5; 8 bases are shared with TRBD1. The sequenced sample was memory CD4+ T cells from blood. This chain's CDR3 is CASSWRTGSQETQYF. In nucleotides, the CDR3 is TGTGCCAGCAGCTGGCGGACAGGGTCTCAAGAGACCCAGTACTTC.